The source of this T cell receptor beta chain is a study of T-cell reconstitution after alpha-beta-depleted transplantation in children. During its preparation, the TCRbeta library received unique molecular identifiers. In TCRdb, the PCR reads were re-called with MiXCR into one record per CDR3 protein. This sample yields 500,000 or so distinct CDR3 sequences, of which approximately 32% are seen a single time; more than 2% belongs to the top ten. This clonotype showed up just a few times. CDR1 SEHNR and CDR2 FQNEAQ come from the germline V gene (reference sequence). The V gene end was trimmed by 6 bases and the J gene end by 7 bases; junction bases not matched to a gene: 11. The CDR3 contains 15 residues.

The receptor was isolated from a human donor who donated a stem cell graft to a child with aplastic anemia. The material sequenced was PBMCs from the stem cell graft donor, taken from the stem cell graft. The genes are TRBV7-9 and TRBJ1-4; 7 bases map to TRBD1. The CDR3 sequence is CASSLQTGLGEKLFF. CDR3 in DNA: TGTGCCAGCAGTCTCCAGACAGGGCTAGGTGAAAAACTGTTTTTT.